The 17 T cell receptor beta chains listed next were all sequenced from one sample in a study of CD8 T cells in ankylosing spondylitis. In TCRdb, the 5' RACE reads were re-called with MiXCR into one record per CDR3 protein. Found here are 200,000 to 250,000 distinct CDR3 sequences, approximately 11% of them singletons; the top ten hold less than 7%. Specimen: blood, either unsorted or a sorted T cell fraction (not recorded which). The receptors originated from a male donor with ankylosing spondylitis or in good health (not recorded which).

This clonotype was observed at least ten times. The rearrangement uses TRBV9 and TRBJ2-1, with D possibly matching TRBD2 (6 bases). V shed 0 bases and J shed 5 bases, with 12 bases lying between them. Germline loops: CDR1 SGDLS, CDR2 YYNGEE. The CDR3 contains 15 residues. The CDR3 spells CASSVGAGLDNEQFF. DNA of the CDR3: TGTGCCAGCAGCGTAGGGGCGGGACTCGACAATGAGCAGTTCTTC.

This sequence joins TRBV27 and TRBJ2-2; tentatively, D is TRBD2 (6 bases). V was clipped by 4 bases and J by 3 bases, with 9 bases between them. This CDR3 spans 14 amino acids. The V gene's germline CDR1 is MNHEY and CDR2 SMNVEV (reference sequence). CDR3 coding DNA: TGTGCCAGCAGTTGGGACTCCGACACCGGGGAGCTGTTTTTT. Translating gives CASSWDSDTGELFF.

Many counts were recorded for this clonotype. The genes are TRBV11-2 and TRBJ2-7; 13 positions agree with TRBD2. Germline assignment: CDR1 SGHAT and CDR2 FQNNGV. This CDR3 comprises 17 residues. J gave up 5 bases and V 4 bases, and 11 bases lay outside the gene matches. DNA for the CDR3: TGTGCCAGCAGCTCCCTGACTAGCGGGAGGCGAAGAAACGAGCAGTACTTC. Translating it yields CASSSLTSGRRRNEQYF.

There are many counts of this clonotype. V and J are TRBV7-9 and TRBJ2-1; tentatively, D is TRBD1 (6 bases). This CDR3 is built from 12 residues. CDR1 SEHNR and CDR2 FQNEAQ come from the germline V gene (reference sequence). With 5 bases removed from V and 8 bases from J, the gap between germline ends came to 10 bases. DNA of the CDR3: TGTGCCAGCAGCCCTCAGGGGTATGAGCAGTTCTTC. Protein: CASSPQGYEQFF.

In this sample, this clonotype turned up many times. The chain couples TRBV5-1 to TRBJ1-5; D is undetermined. The V and J ends lost 3 bases and 1 base respectively, with 14 bases between them. This CDR3 comprises 16 residues. Germline V gene sequence: CDR1 SGHRS, CDR2 YFSETQ. CDR3 sequence reads: CASSSKAEESNQPQHF. The CDR3 DNA is TGCGCCAGCAGCTCCAAAGCGGAGGAGAGCAATCAGCCCCAGCATTTT. Full variable domain (outside the CDR3, taken from reference TRBV5-1 and TRBJ1-5): KAGVTQTPRYLIKTRGQQVTLSCSPISGHRSVSWYQQTPGQGLQFLFEYFSETQRNKGNFPGRFSGRQFSNSRSEMNVSTLELGDSALYLCASSSKAEESNQPQHFGDGTRLSIL.

This clonotype was counted ten times or more. V usage is TRBV20-1 and J usage is TRBJ1-2; D is unclear. The CDR3 totals 15 residues. V was trimmed by 1 base and J by 6 bases, leaving 18 bases between them. CDR1 and CDR2 from the germline V gene are DFQATT and SNEGSKA (reference sequence). The chain's CDR3 is CSARASGDGIDGYTF. Written as DNA, the CDR3 is TGCAGTGCTAGAGCGTCAGGAGACGGAATAGATGGCTACACCTTC.

The sample holds a few counts of this clonotype. This rearrangement joins TRBV9 to TRBJ1-2; possibly TRBD1 for D (6 bases). CDR3 length equals 18 residues. Germline V gives CDR1 SGDLS, CDR2 YYNGEE. Trimming removed 4 bases at V and 4 bases at J, with 26 bases between. The CDR3 DNA is TGTGCCAGCAGCCCCTCCTCATGGACAGCCCCCTGGTTCTATGGCTACACCTTC. The encoded protein is CASSPSSWTAPWFYGYTF.

Only a few counts were recorded for this clonotype. The chain joins TRBV5-6 to TRBJ2-2; TRBD2 agrees at 9 bases. This CDR3 is 16 amino acids long. CDR1 and CDR2 (germline): SGHDT, YYEEEE. V dropped 1 base and J dropped 4; count of bases not matched to a gene: 5. The CDR3: CASSLRSRGGTGELFF. DNA of the CDR3: TGTGCCAGCAGCTTGAGATCGCGGGGGGGCACCGGGGAGCTGTTTTTT.

This clonotype was detected ten times or more. The chain has TRBV27 and TRBJ1-1; 8 nucleotides align to TRBD1. The V and J ends lost 5 bases and 5 bases, in that order; junction bases with no gene match: 13. CDR1 and CDR2 from the germline V gene are MNHEY and SMNVEV (reference sequence). CDR3 length equals 16 residues. In DNA form, the CDR3 reads TGTGCCAGCAGTGCGAACAGGGGGATGGGAGGGACTGAAGCTTTCTTT. This translates into CASSANRGMGGTEAFF.

This clonotype was recorded many times. This chain joins TRBV5-1 and TRBJ2-1; maybe TRBD2 (6 bases). V was pared by 0 bases and J by 4 bases, with 14 bases between. Looked up from germline, CDR1 is SGHRS and CDR2 is YFSETQ. The CDR3 spans 16 residues. This chain's CDR3 is CASSLALRRVYNEQFF. In nucleotides, the CDR3 is TGCGCCAGCAGCTTGGCCTTAAGGAGGGTTTACAATGAGCAGTTCTTC.

The chain is built from TRBV20-1 and TRBJ2-7; TRBD1 matches 7 bases. The CDR3 is 15 residues long. Looked up from germline, CDR1 is DFQATT and CDR2 is SNEGSKA (reference sequence). V lost 6 bases and J lost 7; bases outside the gene matches: 18. CDR3 coding DNA: TGCAGTGCCTGGAAGCTGGGTCAGGGGGTTGAAGAGCAGTACTTC. Its translation is CSAWKLGQGVEEQYF.

This chain links TRBV7-7 with TRBJ2-7; 9 nucleotides agree with TRBD2. The CDR3 is 14 amino acids. V shed 1 base, J shed 4 bases, and the junction held 2 bases outside the gene matches. CDR1 and CDR2 (germline): SSHAT, FNYEAQ (reference sequence). This CDR3 reads CASSLVAGAYEQYF. CDR3 nucleotides: TGTGCCAGCAGCTTAGTAGCGGGGGCGTACGAGCAGTACTTC.

Ten or more counts support this clonotype. The chain recombines TRBV9 with TRBJ1-6, with D uncertain. The ends were cut back, 3 bases at V and 6 bases at J, with 7 bases in the middle. Per germline, CDR1 SGDLS and CDR2 YYNGEE. CDR3 length equals 13 residues. The chain's CDR3 is CASSGGFNSPLHF. The CDR3 nucleotides read TGTGCCAGCAGCGGAGGGTTTAATTCACCCCTCCACTTT.

At least ten counts were recorded for this clonotype. The chain uses TRBV11-2 and TRBJ2-2; D remains ambiguous. The germline V gene encodes CDR1 SGHAT and CDR2 FQNNGV. CDR3 length: 12 amino acids. V was shortened by 4 bases and J by 1 base, with 1 base between the two germline ends. This CDR3 reads CASSWNTGELFF. In DNA form, the CDR3 reads TGTGCCAGCAGCTGGAACACCGGGGAGCTGTTTTTT. The whole variable domain, filled in from reference TRBV11-2 and TRBJ2-2, reads EAGVAQSPRYKIIEKRQSVAFWCNPISGHATLYWYQQILGQGPKLLIQFQNNGVVDDSQLPKDRFSAERLKGVDSTLKIQPAKLEDSAVYLCASSWNTGELFFGEGSRLTVL.

This clonotype was counted ten times or more. The CDR3 sequence: CASSQVVTGTNYGYTF. DNA for the CDR3: TGTGCCAGCAGCCAAGTGGTTACGGGGACTAACTATGGCTACACCTTC. This chain uses TRBV4-2 with TRBJ1-2; D ambiguous. Germline V gene lookup returns CDR1 LGHNA and CDR2 YNFKEQ. The CDR3 extends over 16 amino acids. Trimming shortened V by 1 base and J by 0 bases, and 12 bases separated the two germline ends.

The J gene is TRBJ2-1, the V gene TRBV9; 7 bases map to TRBD2. This CDR3 contains 16 residues. The ends lost 0 bases at V and 3 bases at J; junction bases unmatched: 6. Germline V gene data show CDR1 as SGDLS and CDR2 as YYNGEE. The CDR3 sequence: CASSVGGQRGYNEQFF. The CDR3 nucleotides read TGTGCCAGCAGCGTAGGTGGGCAGCGGGGCTACAATGAGCAGTTCTTC. Full variable domain (outside the CDR3, taken from reference TRBV9 and TRBJ2-1): DSGVTQTPKHLITATGQRVTLRCSPRSGDLSVYWYQQSLDQGLQFLIQYYNGEERAKGNILERFSAQQFPDLHSELNLSSLELGDSALYFCASSVGGQRGYNEQFFGPGTRLTVL.

The chain couples TRBV6-1 to TRBJ2-1; 10 bases are shared with TRBD2. Germline CDR1 is MNHNS and CDR2 is SASEGT. V lost 4 bases to trimming and J lost 10 bases; unmatched junction nucleotides: 7. The CDR3 is 14 amino acids. Here the CDR3 DNA reads TGTGCCAGCAGTGGGCTAGCGGGAGTAAAAGAGCAGTTCTTC. It encodes CASSGLAGVKEQFF.